The clone carrying this T cell receptor beta chain appeared a few times. Its target is not known. Researchers took RNA transcripts and amplified the TCR beta CDR3 regions from them. HTBI primers were used for first-round RT-PCR of the TCR CDR3. TCRdb re-analysed the multiplex PCR reads in MiXCR, keeping a single row per CDR3 protein. The sample consists of a few hundred thousand distinct CDR3 sequences, roughly 15% of them appearing once. The data were obtained in a study of T cells in Graves' hyperthyroidism and ophthalmopathy. Over 8 ml fresh peripheral blood yielded the PBMCs. General study points: Among clonotypes expanded in thyroid above 0.001, most were also found in blood.

The sequence was obtained from a middle-aged woman with Graves' hyperthyroidism that later progressed to Graves' ophthalmopathy. The sample taken for sequencing was blood.

The CDR3 DNA sequence: TGCAGTGCTAGATCCCGCGGGGGTCTAGCGGTCAAGGCCTTCACCGGGGAGCTGTTTTTT. Translated: CSARSRGGLAVKAFTGELFF. The genes are TRBV20-1 and TRBJ2-2; 7 nucleotides line up with TRBD2. The CDR3 is 20 amino acids. V lost 2 bases to trimming and J lost 4 bases; unmatched junction nucleotides: 22. The V gene's germline CDR1 is DFQATT and CDR2 SNEGSKA (reference sequence).